The next 23 T cell receptor beta chains were all read from a single sample in a study of T cell changes during pregnancy in multiple sclerosis (dated by TCRdb to between 2018 and 2021). The library relied on the immunoSEQ multiplex PCR assay. TCRdb stores this immuneACCESS table with in-frame sequences only. Part of the clones is absent; in the studies checked, under half of the shortfall reflects unresolved V genes, and no reason is known for the rest. This sample is represented by fewer than 90,000 clones; about 94% of them were singletons. The ten largest clones capture about 1.4% of the sample. This material consisted of peripheral blood, taken in the third trimester of pregnancy. The receptors originated from a female donor in good health, enrolled as a control in a pregnancy study.

This chain links TRBV19 with TRBJ2-3, with D possibly matching TRBD2 (6 bases). The CDR3 runs to 14 residues. CDR1 LNHDA and CDR2 SQIVND come from the germline V gene (reference sequence). V shed 6 bases and J shed 2 bases, with 12 bases lying between them. The CDR3 nucleotides read TGTGCCAGTAGGGAGGGTATAAACACAGATACGCAGTATTTT. This sequence encodes CASREGINTDTQYF.

The chain combines TRBV6-5 with TRBJ1-1; D is unresolved. Trimming took off 2 bases at V and 6 bases at J, with 10 bases between the two ends. In germline, CDR1 is MNHEY, CDR2 SVGAGI. The CDR3 has 13 residues. The CDR3 region has the DNA TGTGCCAGCAGTTACCCGGGAAAGGCTGAAGCTTTCTTT. This encodes CASSYPGKAEAFF.

The chain is built from TRBV6-5 and TRBJ1-1; 8 nucleotides agree with TRBD1. The germline CDR1 and CDR2 sequences are MNHEY and SVGAGI. The junction had 10 bases not matched to a gene; V was cut back by 5 bases and J by 8 bases. The CDR3 consists of 14 residues. DNA for the CDR3: TGTGCCAGCAGTCAAGCCGGGACAGGTACCGAAGCTTTCTTT. Translation gives CASSQAGTGTEAFF.

The chain carries TRBV19 and TRBJ1-2; D possibly corresponds to TRBD1 (5 bases). This CDR3 contains 16 residues. V was clipped by 3 bases and J by 0 bases, with 14 bases between them. The germline V gene has CDR1 LNHDA and CDR2 SQIVND (reference sequence). The CDR3: CASSIDLETANYGYTF. CDR3 DNA: TGTGCCAGTAGTATCGATCTAGAGACAGCTAACTATGGCTACACCTTC.

This chain joins TRBV5-1 and TRBJ2-5, with 8 bases lining up with TRBD1. Germline V gene data show CDR1 as SGHRS and CDR2 as YFSETQ. This CDR3 contains 14 residues. J was trimmed by 4 bases and V by 4 bases; bases with no gene match: 6. CDR3 protein: CASSPGGFGETQYF. CDR3 nucleotide sequence: TGCGCCAGCAGCCCAGGGGGCTTCGGAGAGACCCAGTACTTC.

The chain links TRBV7-9 to TRBJ2-2; possibly TRBD1 for D (6 bases). V lost 2 bases to trimming and J lost 5 bases, with 15 bases between them. Germline CDR1 SEHNR, CDR2 FQNEAQ (reference sequence). This CDR3 has 16 amino acids. CDR3 in amino acids: CASSLLGKRGTGELFF. The CDR3 DNA is TGTGCCAGCAGCTTACTGGGGAAGAGGGGGACCGGGGAGCTGTTTTTT.

The CDR3 spells CASSLGSGFYNEQFF. Written as DNA, the CDR3 is TGTGCCAGCAGTTTAGGTAGCGGGTTCTACAATGAGCAGTTCTTC. This chain uses TRBV27 with TRBJ2-1, with 7 bases aligning to TRBD2. Germline CDR1 MNHEY, CDR2 SMNVEV (reference sequence). The CDR3 sequence is 15 residues long. J lost 3 bases, V lost 2 bases, and 4 bases had no gene match.

This clone was seen once. The J gene is TRBJ1-5, the V gene TRBV28, with D hard to call. V lost 5 bases, J lost 7 bases, and 15 bases lay in between. The CDR3 runs 14 residues. CDR1 is MDHEN and CDR2 is SYDVKM in the germline V gene. The CDR3 bases are TGTGCCAGCAGTCTCCTGGAGCCGAGACAGCCCCAGCATTTT. Translated, it gives CASSLLEPRQPQHF.

J is TRBJ1-3 and V is TRBV28; D might be TRBD1 (6 bases). The CDR3 has 16 amino acids. Trimming stripped 6 bases from V and 0 bases from J, with 15 bases between. The germline CDR1 and CDR2 sequences are MDHEN and SYDVKM. The CDR3: CASRFTGFFSGNTIYF. Here the CDR3 DNA reads TGTGCCAGCAGATTTACAGGGTTCTTCTCTGGAAACACCATATATTTT.

The J gene is TRBJ1-3, the V gene TRBV19; tentatively, D is TRBD1 (5 bases). This CDR3 has 14 amino acids. With 10 bases removed from V and 3 bases from J, the gap between germline ends came to 16 bases. Germline V lookup: CDR1 LNHDA, CDR2 SQIVND (reference sequence). CDR3 region: CATVGLRLGNTIYF. Written as DNA, the CDR3 is TGTGCCACTGTGGGACTCCGCCTTGGAAACACCATATATTTT.

This chain connects TRBV5-4 to TRBJ2-2, with D possibly TRBD1 on 6 matching bases. This CDR3 has 14 amino acids. Germline assignment: CDR1 SGHNT and CDR2 YYREEE (reference sequence). V was shortened by 1 base and J by 7 bases, with 11 bases between the two germline ends. The CDR3 reads CASSLTAGDGELFF. The CDR3 bases are TGTGCCAGCAGCTTGACGGCAGGGGACGGGGAGCTGTTTTTT. Combining the CDR3 with reference TRBV5-4 and TRBJ2-2 gives the whole variable domain ETGVTQSPTHLIKTRGQQVTLRCSSQSGHNTVSWYQQALGQGPQFIFQYYREEENGRGNFPPRFSGLQFPNYSSELNVNALELDDSALYLCASSLTAGDGELFFGEGSRLTVL.

The chain recombines TRBV6-1 with TRBJ1-5; D gene unclear. Deletions cut 6 bases from V and 12 bases from J, with 21 bases between. Looked up from germline, CDR1 is MNHNS and CDR2 is SASEGT. The CDR3 contains 14 residues. The CDR3 loop reads CASRARTLANLQHF. CDR3 bases: TGTGCCAGCAGAGCACGGACTCTGGCTAATCTCCAGCATTTT.

The chain combines TRBV2 with TRBJ2-1, with D uncertain. The CDR3 extends over 12 amino acids. Trimming removed 0 bases at V and 7 bases at J, with 4 bases between. From germline, CDR1 is SNHLY and CDR2 FYNNEI. The CDR3, as DNA: TGTGCCAGCAGTGAAGCCCTGAATGAGCAGTTCTTC. The encoded protein is CASSEALNEQFF.

The V and J genes are TRBV19 and TRBJ1-1, with D possibly matching TRBD1 (6 bases). V was clipped by 3 bases and J by 7 bases, with 15 bases between them. CDR3 length equals 14 residues. Germline loops: CDR1 LNHDA, CDR2 SQIVND (reference sequence). The CDR3 is CASSIQTGEGEAFF. CDR3 coding DNA: TGTGCCAGTAGTATTCAGACAGGCGAGGGTGAAGCTTTCTTT.

The J gene is TRBJ2-2, the V gene TRBV10-3; TRBD1 matches 8 bases. J lost 2 bases, V lost 7 bases, and 6 bases had no gene match. CDR3 length: 15 amino acids. Per the germline V gene, CDR1 is ENHRY and CDR2 is SYGVKD. The chain's CDR3 is CAINPGQANTGELFF. CDR3 DNA: TGTGCCATCAATCCGGGACAGGCAAACACCGGGGAGCTGTTTTTT.

In this sample, this clone turned up once. The chain carries TRBV21-1 and TRBJ1-5; no check of the table's D call, TRBD1, against the DNA was made. TRBV21-1 is designated a pseudogene. The CDR3 length is 18 residues. DNA for the CDR3: TGTGCCAGCAGCAAAGGCCGGGACAGGGTTTATAGCAATCAGCCCCAGCATTTT. Its protein product is CASSKGRDRVYSNQPQHF.

This chain connects TRBV7-6 to TRBJ2-1, with D unclear. Germline V gene data show CDR1 as SGHVS and CDR2 as FNYEAQ. Trimming stripped 0 bases from V and 7 bases from J, with 7 bases between. The length of the CDR3 is 13 residues. This CDR3 is CASSLASLNEQFF. The CDR3 coding sequence is TGTGCCAGCAGCTTAGCTAGCCTTAATGAGCAGTTCTTC. The full variable domain, in which reference TRBV7-6 and TRBJ2-1 provide the parts outside the CDR3, is GAGVSQSPRYKVTKRGQDVALRCDPISGHVSLYWYRQALGQGPEFLTYFNYEAQQDKSGLPNDRFSAERPEGSISTLTIQRTEQRDSAMYRCASSLASLNEQFFGPGTRLTVL.

Only one count was recorded for this clone. The chain links TRBV28 to TRBJ2-7, with 8 bases that match TRBD1. Trimming took 6 bases from V and 4 from J; bases not matched to a gene: 11. There are 15 residues in the CDR3. CDR1 and CDR2 from the germline V gene are MDHEN and SYDVKM. CDR3: CASRDPGGAVYEQYF. CDR3 bases: TGTGCCAGCAGGGACCCAGGGGGCGCGGTATACGAGCAGTACTTC.

This clone was detected once. The V and J genes are TRBV19 and TRBJ1-4; D not resolved. The CDR3 has 15 residues. V was trimmed by 4 bases and J by 0 bases, leaving 9 bases between them. The V gene's germline CDR1 is LNHDA and CDR2 SQIVND (reference sequence). CDR3 amino acids: CASSTTAATNEKLFF. The DNA for the CDR3 is TGTGCCAGTAGTACCACAGCTGCAACTAATGAAAAACTGTTTTTT. The whole variable domain, filled in from reference TRBV19 and TRBJ1-4, reads DGGITQSPKYLFRKEGQNVTLSCEQNLNHDAMYWYRQDPGQGLRLIYYSQIVNDFQKGDIAEGYSVSREKKESFPLTVTSAQKNPTAFYLCASSTTAATNEKLFFGSGTQLSVL.

V is TRBV5-1 and J is TRBJ2-5, with D unclear. The CDR3 is 12 amino acids. The germline gives CDR1 SGHRS, CDR2 YFSETQ. V gave up 4 bases and J gave up 1 base, with 5 bases separating them. CDR3: CASSPSQETQYF. The CDR3 region has the DNA TGCGCCAGCAGCCCGAGCCAAGAGACCCAGTACTTC.

J is TRBJ1-2 and V is TRBV28; no reliable D call. Germline values: CDR1 MDHEN, CDR2 SYDVKM. The ends were cut back, 3 bases at V and 1 base at J, with 9 bases in the middle. The CDR3 totals 14 residues. The chain's CDR3 is CASSFRHLNYGYTF. The CDR3 DNA reads as TGTGCCAGCAGTTTTAGACACCTTAACTATGGCTACACCTTC.

J is TRBJ2-6 and V is TRBV19; D call uncertain. The CDR3 runs 14 residues. Trimming stripped 5 bases from V and 0 bases from J, with 5 bases between. Per germline, CDR1 LNHDA and CDR2 SQIVND (reference sequence). CDR3 DNA sequence: TGTGCCAGTAGTGCAGGCTCTGGGGCCAACGTCCTGACTTTC. Amino acids: CASSAGSGANVLTF.

This chain links TRBV28 with TRBJ1-1; TRBD1 might be the D (6 bases). V lost 5 bases to trimming and J lost 4 bases, with 14 bases between them. The CDR3 is 14 amino acids. In germline, CDR1 is MDHEN, CDR2 SYDVKM. Here the CDR3 reads CASSEAGVPTEAFF. For the CDR3, the DNA is TGTGCCAGCAGTGAGGCAGGGGTTCCCACTGAAGCTTTCTTT.